This T cell receptor (beta chain) was found in a study of T cell repertoires in cytomegalovirus infection. For this clonotype: Its antigen is currently unknown.

The CDR3 sequence is 13 residues long. Deletions cut 2 bases from V and 2 bases from J, with 6 bases between. Germline CDR1 is SGHTA and CDR2 is FQGNSA. TCRdb ran MiXCR on the reads and lists one entry per CDR3 protein. The sample has around 100,000 distinct CDR3 sequences, around 9.1% seen once. The sequence was obtained from a human donor in good health (CMV status not recorded). Some clones in this sample may be carry-over from other donors' samples. Source material: PBMCs, sequenced either directly or after in vitro stimulation (not recorded which). The chain links TRBV7-2 to TRBJ1-1, with D uncertain. The CDR3 coding sequence is TGTGCCAGCAGCTTATCATCTAACACTGAAGCTTTCTTT. Its translation is CASSLSSNTEAFF.